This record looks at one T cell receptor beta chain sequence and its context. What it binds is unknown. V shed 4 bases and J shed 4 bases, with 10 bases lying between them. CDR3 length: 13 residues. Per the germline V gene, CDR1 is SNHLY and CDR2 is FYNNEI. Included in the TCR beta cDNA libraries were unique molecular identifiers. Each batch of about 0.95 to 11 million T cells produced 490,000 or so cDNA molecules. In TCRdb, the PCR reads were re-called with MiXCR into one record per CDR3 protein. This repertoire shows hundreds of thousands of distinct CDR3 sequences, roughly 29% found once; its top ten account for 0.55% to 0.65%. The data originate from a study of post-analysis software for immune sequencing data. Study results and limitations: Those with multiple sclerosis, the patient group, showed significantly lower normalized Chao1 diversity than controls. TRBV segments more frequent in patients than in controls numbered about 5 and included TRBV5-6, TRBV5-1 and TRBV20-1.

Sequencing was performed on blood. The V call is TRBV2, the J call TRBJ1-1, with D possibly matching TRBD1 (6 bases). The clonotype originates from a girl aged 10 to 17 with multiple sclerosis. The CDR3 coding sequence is TGTGCCAGCAGTGCCGGGACACTCACTGAAGCTTTCTTT. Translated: CASSAGTLTEAFF.